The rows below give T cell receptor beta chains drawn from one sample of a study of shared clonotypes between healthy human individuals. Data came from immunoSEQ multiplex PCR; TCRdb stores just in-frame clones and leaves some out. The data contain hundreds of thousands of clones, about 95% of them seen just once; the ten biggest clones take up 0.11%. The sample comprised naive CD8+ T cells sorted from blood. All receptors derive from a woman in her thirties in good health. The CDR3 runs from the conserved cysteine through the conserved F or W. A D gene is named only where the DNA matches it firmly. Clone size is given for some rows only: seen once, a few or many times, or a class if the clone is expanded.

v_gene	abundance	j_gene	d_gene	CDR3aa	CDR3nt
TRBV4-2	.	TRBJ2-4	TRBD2	CASSRNPTSGTGTENIQYF	TGTGCCAGCAGCCGGAACCCGACTAGCGGGACCGGTACGGAGAACATTCAGTACTTC
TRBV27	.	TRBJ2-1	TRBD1	CAAGGNEQFF	TGTGCCGCAGGGGGCAATGAGCAGTTCTTC
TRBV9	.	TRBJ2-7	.	CASSGIGSYEQYF	TGTGCCAGCAGCGGGATAGGCTCCTACGAGCAGTACTTC
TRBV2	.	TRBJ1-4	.	CASSVSAWDLEGEKLFF	TGTGCCAGCAGTGTTTCCGCATGGGATTTAGAGGGTGAAAAACTGTTTTTT
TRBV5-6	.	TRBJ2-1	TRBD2	CASSLVTSGTSSYNEQFF	TGTGCCAGCAGCTTGGTTACTAGCGGGACCAGCTCCTACAATGAGCAGTTCTTC
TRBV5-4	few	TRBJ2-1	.	CASSYDNEQFF	TGTGCCAGCAGCTACGACAATGAGCAGTTCTTC
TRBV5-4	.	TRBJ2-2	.	CASSPDSSRELFF	TGTGCCAGCAGCCCGGACAGTTCCAGGGAGCTGTTTTTT
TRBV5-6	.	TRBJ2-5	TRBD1	CASSFRQGNPSQETQYF	TGTGCCAGCAGCTTTAGACAGGGGAATCCCTCACAAGAGACCCAGTACTTC
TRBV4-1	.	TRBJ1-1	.	CASSQREGSRTEAFF	TGCGCCAGCAGCCAACGGGAGGGTTCGCGGACTGAAGCTTTCTTT
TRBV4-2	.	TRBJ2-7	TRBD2	CASSQGLAGAYEQYF	TGTGCCAGCAGCCAAGGACTAGCGGGGGCCTACGAGCAGTACTTC
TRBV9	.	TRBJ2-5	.	CASSGLRETQYF	TGTGCCAGCAGCGGATTAAGGGAGACCCAGTACTTC
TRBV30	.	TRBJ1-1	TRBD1	CAWLQGMNTEAFF	TGTGCCTGGTTACAGGGGATGAACACTGAAGCTTTCTTT
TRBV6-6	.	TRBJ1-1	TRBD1	CASTPVGDSLAAFF	TGTGCCAGCACCCCTGTGGGGGACAGCTTAGCGGCTTTCTTT
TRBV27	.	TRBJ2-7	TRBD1	CASSSAGTGPHEQYF	TGTGCCAGCAGTTCCGCCGGGACAGGGCCCCACGAGCAGTACTTC
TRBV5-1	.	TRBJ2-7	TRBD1	CASSLGDSPYEQYF	TGCGCCAGCAGCTTGGGGGACAGTCCCTACGAGCAGTACTTC
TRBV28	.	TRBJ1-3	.	CASSFRGLYGNTIYF	TGTGCCAGCAGTTTCAGGGGTCTCTATGGAAACACCATATATTTT
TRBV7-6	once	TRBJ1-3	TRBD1	CASSNPQGTSGNTIYF	TGTGCCAGCAGCAATCCACAGGGGACCTCTGGAAACACCATATATTTT